The subject of this entry is one T cell receptor beta chain. Its target is unknown. It was with 60 Vbeta and 13 Jbeta primers that the PCR ran. Produced via immunoSEQ multiplex PCR; TCRdb's table is partial and in-frame only. In the table there are about 160,000 clones, more than 75% of which are singletons. The data were taken from a study of cytomegalovirus exposure and HLA in healthy donors. General study findings and limits: After further analysis at a later stage, 16,951 TCR beta sequences were associated with HLA alleles at 0.05 false discovery rate. Clonal expansion was found to be greater in HLA-associated TCR beta chains than in equally common others in a later analysis.

Trimming stripped 2 bases from V and 8 bases from J, with 9 bases between. The length of the CDR3 is 12 residues. Germline CDR1 reads LGHNA; CDR2 reads YNFKEQ. The clonotype originates from a man younger than 35 in good health and CMV-seropositive. This chain connects TRBV4-2 to TRBJ1-1; tentative D call: TRBD1 (5 bases). Input material: PBMCs. The CDR3 sequence: CASSQLTEEAFF. The CDR3 DNA reads as TGTGCCAGCAGCCAACTGACAGAAGAAGCTTTCTTT.